This T cell receptor (beta chain) was recovered during a study of shared clonotypes between healthy human individuals. Deletions cut 2 bases from V and 5 bases from J, with 2 bases between. The CDR3 spans 11 residues. Germline V gene sequence: CDR1 SGHAT, CDR2 FQNNGV. Donors, without exception, were Caucasian adults residing in Nashville, Tennessee. For this clone: This sample includes further DNA sequences coding for the same CDR3.

Libraries were prepared by immunoSEQ multiplex PCR; TCRdb keeps only in-frame clonotypes and omits some of them. The sample includes fewer than 3 million clones, about 90% of them seen just once. Material for sequencing was naive CD4+ T cells from PBMCs. The subset: CD45RA+ positively selected. The chain joins TRBV11-2 to TRBJ2-3; D remains ambiguous. This sequence was found in a man aged 18 to 29 in good health. Some clones in this sample may be carry-over from other donors' samples. The CDR3 DNA sequence: TGTGCCAGCAGCTTAAGAGATACGCAGTATTTT. Its protein is CASSLRDTQYF.